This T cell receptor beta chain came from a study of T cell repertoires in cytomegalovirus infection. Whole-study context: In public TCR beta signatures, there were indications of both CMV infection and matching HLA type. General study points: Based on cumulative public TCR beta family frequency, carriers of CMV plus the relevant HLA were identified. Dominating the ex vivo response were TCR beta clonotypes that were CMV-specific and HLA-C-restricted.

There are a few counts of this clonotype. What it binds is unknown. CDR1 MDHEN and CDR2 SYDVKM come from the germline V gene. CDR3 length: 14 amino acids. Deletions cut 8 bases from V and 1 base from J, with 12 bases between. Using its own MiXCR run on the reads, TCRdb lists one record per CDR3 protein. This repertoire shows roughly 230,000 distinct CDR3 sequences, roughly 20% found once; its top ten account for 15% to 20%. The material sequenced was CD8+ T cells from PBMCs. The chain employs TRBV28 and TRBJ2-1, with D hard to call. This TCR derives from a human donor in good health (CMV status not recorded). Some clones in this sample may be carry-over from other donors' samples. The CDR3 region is CASRRTQSYNEQFF. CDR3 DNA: TGTGCCAGCCGACGGACCCAATCCTACAATGAGCAGTTCTTC.